This T cell receptor beta chain was observed in a study of T cell responses to AZD1222 COVID-19 vaccine. Whole-study context: Second doses that came at about 4 or about 12 weeks were put together. Whole-study results and caveats: Donor demographics were predominantly white British with a female majority; clonal diversity may be underestimated. Once two AZD1222 doses were given, Spike-specific TCR breadth and depth went up.

Libraries were prepared by immunoSEQ multiplex PCR; TCRdb keeps only in-frame clonotypes and omits some of them. The repertoire has approximately 150,000 clones, 87% of them found once; the top ten carry about 2.5%. Germline-derived CDR1 and CDR2 are MGHRA and YSYEKL. Trimming took 1 base from V and 3 from J, leaving 15 bases between them. CDR3 length: 16 residues. A word on this clone: What it binds is not known.

Material: peripheral blood, obtained on day 0 of AZD1222 vaccination. The source is an adult in good health. The chain couples TRBV4-1 to TRBJ1-1; maybe TRBD1 (6 bases). This CDR3 reads CASSQAQGKGYTEAFF. Here the CDR3 DNA reads TGCGCCAGCAGCCAAGCACAGGGTAAGGGATACACTGAAGCTTTCTTT.